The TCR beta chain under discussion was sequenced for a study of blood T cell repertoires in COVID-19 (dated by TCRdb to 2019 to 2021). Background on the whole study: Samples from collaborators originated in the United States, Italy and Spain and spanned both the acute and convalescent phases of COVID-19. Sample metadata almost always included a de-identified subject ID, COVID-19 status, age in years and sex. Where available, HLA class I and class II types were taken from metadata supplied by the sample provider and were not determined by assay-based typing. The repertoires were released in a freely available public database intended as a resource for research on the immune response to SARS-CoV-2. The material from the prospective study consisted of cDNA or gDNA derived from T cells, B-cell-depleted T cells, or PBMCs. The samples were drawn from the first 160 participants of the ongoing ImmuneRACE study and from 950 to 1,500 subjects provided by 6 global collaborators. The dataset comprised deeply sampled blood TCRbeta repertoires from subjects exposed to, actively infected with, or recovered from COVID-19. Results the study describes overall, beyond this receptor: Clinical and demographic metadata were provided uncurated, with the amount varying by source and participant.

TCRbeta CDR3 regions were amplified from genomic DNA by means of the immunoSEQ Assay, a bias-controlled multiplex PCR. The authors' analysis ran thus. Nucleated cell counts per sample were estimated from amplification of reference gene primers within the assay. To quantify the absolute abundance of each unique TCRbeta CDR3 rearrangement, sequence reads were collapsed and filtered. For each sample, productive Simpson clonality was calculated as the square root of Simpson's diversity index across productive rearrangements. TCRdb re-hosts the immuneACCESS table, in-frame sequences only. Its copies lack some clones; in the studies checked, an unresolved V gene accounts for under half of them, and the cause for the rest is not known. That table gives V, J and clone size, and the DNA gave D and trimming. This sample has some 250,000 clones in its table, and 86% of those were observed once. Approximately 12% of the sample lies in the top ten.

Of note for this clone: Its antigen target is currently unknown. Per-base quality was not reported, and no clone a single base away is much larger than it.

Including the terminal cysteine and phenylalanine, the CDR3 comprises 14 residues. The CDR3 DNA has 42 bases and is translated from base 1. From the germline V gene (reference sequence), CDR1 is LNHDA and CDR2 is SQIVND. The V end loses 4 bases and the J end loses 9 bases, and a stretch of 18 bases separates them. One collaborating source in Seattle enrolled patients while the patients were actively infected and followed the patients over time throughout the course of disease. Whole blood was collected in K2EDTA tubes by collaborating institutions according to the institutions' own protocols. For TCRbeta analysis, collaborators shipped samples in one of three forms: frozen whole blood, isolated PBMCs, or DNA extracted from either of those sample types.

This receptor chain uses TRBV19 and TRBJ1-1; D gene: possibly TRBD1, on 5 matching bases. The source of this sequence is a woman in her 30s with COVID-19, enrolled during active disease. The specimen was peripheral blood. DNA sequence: TGTGCCAGTAGTACGGGGGGGACGTACGATAAAGCTTTCTTT. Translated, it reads CASSTGGTYDKAFF.